Shown below are 14 T cell receptor beta chains from a single sample sequenced in a study of PD-L1 blockade in urothelial cancer. Time point here: peripheral blood 6 weeks after treatment start. Libraries were prepared by immunoSEQ multiplex PCR; TCRdb keeps only in-frame clonotypes and omits some of them. This sample has about 45,000 clones, with about 90% found just once. The sequenced sample was PBMCs, obtained around atezolizumab (anti-PD-L1) treatment. These receptors were collected from a man in his sixties or seventies with urothelial cancer.

The gene calls are TRBV7-2 and TRBJ1-2; D unresolved. V lost 5 bases and J lost 4, with 17 bases in between. The CDR3 sequence is 15 residues long. Germline CDR1 and CDR2: SGHTA and FQGNSA. The CDR3 is CASSLARTSSYGYTF. In DNA form, the CDR3 reads TGTGCCAGCAGCCTGGCCCGAACATCCAGCTATGGCTACACCTTC.

The V gene is TRBV6-5, the J gene TRBJ1-5, with a tentative D call TRBD1 (6 bases). The V gene lost 8 bases and the J gene lost 7 bases, with 18 bases spanning the gap. This CDR3 spans 14 amino acids. Germline CDR1 reads MNHEY; CDR2 reads SVGAGI. The CDR3 loop is CASGRHGGGQPQHF. CDR3 sequence (DNA): TGTGCCAGCGGTAGACACGGGGGGGGCCAGCCCCAGCATTTT.

The rearrangement joins TRBV5-1 to TRBJ2-1; 12 nucleotides match TRBD1. Germline CDR1 is SGHRS and CDR2 is YFSETQ. V shed 4 bases and J 9 bases; nucleotides not matched to a gene: 11. The CDR3 spans 16 residues. CDR3 in DNA: TGCGCCAGCAGCCCAAACGTGGGACAGGGGGCGGGTGAGCAGTTCTTC. As protein: CASSPNVGQGAGEQFF.

The chain carries TRBV10-2 and TRBJ2-7; 7 bases are shared with TRBD2. The CDR3 covers 14 residues. V gave up 6 bases and J gave up 0 bases; unmatched junction bases: 5. Germline V CDR1 and CDR2: WSHSY, SAAADI. In DNA form, the CDR3 reads TGCGCCAGCAGGTCTAGCGGTTACTCCTACGAGCAGTACTTC. The encoded protein is CASRSSGYSYEQYF.

The chain employs TRBV11-2 and TRBJ1-2; 11 nucleotides match TRBD1. The length of the CDR3 is 16 residues. Trimming cost V 4 bases and J 7 bases; bases outside gene matches: 11. Germline lookup yields CDR1 SGHAT and CDR2 FQNNGV. The CDR3 reads CASSSRRGQGEGGYTF. The CDR3 bases are TGTGCCAGCAGCTCAAGAAGGGGACAGGGGGAAGGTGGCTACACCTTC.

This chain uses TRBV19 with TRBJ2-3; D is unclear. V shed 8 bases and J shed 5 bases, with 11 bases lying between them. The length of the CDR3 is 12 residues. CDR1 and CDR2 (germline): LNHDA, SQIVND (reference sequence). The CDR3 sequence: CASRSERDTQYF. In nucleotides, the CDR3 is TGTGCCAGTCGAAGTGAGAGAGATACGCAGTATTTT.

The rearrangement links TRBV7-6 to TRBJ2-3, with 8 bases aligning to TRBD2. There are 19 residues in the CDR3. J gave up 4 bases and V 4 bases, and 19 bases lay outside the gene matches. CDR1 SGHVS and CDR2 FNYEAQ come from the germline V gene. The CDR3 protein is CASSSTVSAGGVRADTQYF. The CDR3 coding sequence is TGTGCCAGCAGCTCAACGGTATCGGCGGGAGGAGTCCGGGCAGATACGCAGTATTTT.

The chain carries TRBV27 and TRBJ2-7; 7 nucleotides match TRBD1. V gave up 5 bases and J gave up 0 bases; unmatched junction bases: 13. There are 17 residues in the CDR3. The germline CDR1 and CDR2 sequences are MNHEY and SMNVEV (reference sequence). The CDR3 is CASSGVTQGVSSYEQYF. CDR3 nucleotides: TGTGCCAGCAGTGGGGTGACCCAGGGGGTTAGCTCCTACGAGCAGTACTTC.

The chain is built from TRBV2 and TRBJ1-3; D is uncertain. CDR1 and CDR2 (germline): SNHLY, FYNNEI. There are 11 residues in the CDR3. The V end lost 3 bases, the J end lost 8 bases, and 5 bases lay between the germline ends. The CDR3 nucleotides are TGTGCCAGCAGTGATCGGGACACCATATATTTT. Translation: CASSDRDTIYF.

The V gene is TRBV11-2, the J gene TRBJ2-7; 8 bases align to TRBD1. This CDR3 contains 16 residues. The V gene's germline CDR1 is SGHAT and CDR2 FQNNGV. J lost 6 bases, V lost 3 bases, and 13 bases had no gene match. DNA of the CDR3: TGTGCCAGCAGCTTCCGTTTCGTCTACAGGGGGTCCGAGCAGTACTTC. Protein product: CASSFRFVYRGSEQYF.

This clone appeared a single time. The chain couples TRBV2 to TRBJ2-7; 8 bases fit TRBD2. V lost 5 bases to trimming and J lost 2 bases; unmatched junction nucleotides: 5. The germline V gene encodes CDR1 SNHLY and CDR2 FYNNEI. This CDR3 is built from 14 residues. The CDR3 nucleotides are TGTGCCAGCAGTTCACTAGCGGCCCCCTACGAGCAGTACTTC. Amino acid sequence: CASSSLAAPYEQYF.

The rearrangement joins TRBV19 to TRBJ2-4; TRBD1 agrees at 8 bases. Germline-derived CDR1 and CDR2 are LNHDA and SQIVND (reference sequence). J lost 0 bases, V lost 5 bases, and 15 bases had no gene match. This CDR3 region has 19 residues. The CDR3 coding sequence is TGTGCCAGTAGTCGATGGGACAGGAGAACCCCACTAGCCAAAAACATTCAGTACTTC. Translating it yields CASSRWDRRTPLAKNIQYF. The full variable domain, completed using reference TRBV19 and TRBJ2-4, is DGGITQSPKYLFRKEGQNVTLSCEQNLNHDAMYWYRQDPGQGLRLIYYSQIVNDFQKGDIAEGYSVSREKKESFPLTVTSAQKNPTAFYLCASSRWDRRTPLAKNIQYFGAGTRLSVL.

The chain carries TRBV18 and TRBJ2-3; TRBD2 matches 11 bases. The trim removed 2 bases at V and 6 bases at J, leaving 1 base unmatched. The CDR3 extends over 14 amino acids. Germline V gene data show CDR1 as KGHSH and CDR2 as LQKENI. In nucleotides, the CDR3 is TGTGCCAGCTCACCAGGACTAGCGGGTGATACGCAGTATTTT. Translation: CASSPGLAGDTQYF.

The chain employs TRBV6-5 and TRBJ2-6; D is uncertain. The V end lost 7 bases, the J end lost 0 bases, and 10 bases lay between the germline ends. CDR3 length: 15 amino acids. Germline lookup yields CDR1 MNHEY and CDR2 SVGAGI. In DNA, the CDR3 is TGTGCCAGCACCCGAGAGAGCTCTGGGGCCAACGTCCTGACTTTC. It yields the protein CASTRESSGANVLTF.